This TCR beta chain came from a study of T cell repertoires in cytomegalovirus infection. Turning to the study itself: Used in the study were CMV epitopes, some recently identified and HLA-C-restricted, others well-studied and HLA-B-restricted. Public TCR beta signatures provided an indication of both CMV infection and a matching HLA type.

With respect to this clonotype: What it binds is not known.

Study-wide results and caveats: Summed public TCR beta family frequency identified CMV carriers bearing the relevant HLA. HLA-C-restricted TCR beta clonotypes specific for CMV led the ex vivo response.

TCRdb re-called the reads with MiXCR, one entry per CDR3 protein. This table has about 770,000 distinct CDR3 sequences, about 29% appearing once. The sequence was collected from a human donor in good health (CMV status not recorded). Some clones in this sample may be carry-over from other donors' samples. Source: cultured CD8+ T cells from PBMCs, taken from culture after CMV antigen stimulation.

This CDR3 reads CASGHTLNTEAFF. CDR3 DNA: TGTGCCAGCGGACACACCTTGAACACTGAAGCTTTCTTT. This chain connects TRBV6-6 to TRBJ1-1; TRBD1 is a possible D gene (5 bases). CDR3 length: 13 amino acids. Germline V gene data show CDR1 as MNHNY and CDR2 as SVGAGI (reference sequence). V lost 8 bases to trimming and J lost 0 bases, with 10 bases between them.